The next 27 T cell receptor beta chains were all read from a single sample in a study of blood T cell repertoires in COVID-19. Libraries were prepared by immunoSEQ multiplex PCR; TCRdb keeps only in-frame clonotypes and omits some of them. The sample holds about 390,000 clones, over 75% seen once. Sequenced sample: peripheral blood. These receptors all come from an older woman with COVID-19, enrolled during active disease.

The chain employs TRBV6-6 and TRBJ2-7; 8 nucleotides agree with TRBD1. Germline trimming cut 6 bases from V and 7 bases from J; bases unmatched to any gene: 14. Germline CDR1 and CDR2: MNHNY and SVGAGI (reference sequence). CDR3 length: 15 residues. The CDR3 region is CASSSNDRGLREQYF. The CDR3 coding sequence is TGTGCCAGCAGCAGTAACGACAGGGGCCTACGGGAGCAGTACTTC.

This sequence joins TRBV4-1 and TRBJ2-5; maybe TRBD1 (5 bases). This CDR3 comprises 16 residues. V lost 4 bases and J 1 base, leaving 16 bases between the germline ends. Germline V gene data show CDR1 as MGHRA and CDR2 as YSYEKL. The CDR3 is CASSLRVTGVQETQYF. The CDR3, as DNA: TGCGCCAGCAGCCTAAGAGTTACAGGCGTCCAAGAGACCCAGTACTTC.

This clone showed up just a few times. The rearrangement joins TRBV4-1 to TRBJ1-5, with TRBD1 matching over 7 bases. With V trimmed by 3 bases and J by 4 bases, 3 bases remained unmatched. This CDR3 has 14 residues. Germline V gene lookup returns CDR1 MGHRA and CDR2 YSYEKL. CDR3 nucleotides: TGCGCCAGCAGCCATACAGGGGAGAATCAGCCCCAGCATTTT. Its protein is CASSHTGENQPQHF.

The CDR3 loop reads CASSHQRSSGGRWSLYF. CDR3 coding DNA: TGCGCCAGCAGCCATCAACGGAGTAGCGGGGGTAGATGGTCTCTGTATTTT. The chain combines TRBV4-1 with TRBJ2-3; the match to TRBD2 covers 9 bases. Germline CDR1 is MGHRA and CDR2 is YSYEKL. V lost 3 bases to trimming and J lost 14 bases; unmatched junction nucleotides: 21. The CDR3 is made up of 17 amino acids.

The chain has TRBV3-1 (or the pseudogene TRBV3-2) and TRBJ2-7, with no clear D. The V gene lost 2 bases and the J gene lost 5 bases, with 16 bases spanning the gap. The CDR3 loop spans 15 amino acids. Germline values: CDR1 LGHDT, CDR2 YNNKEL (reference sequence). The CDR3 nucleotides read TGTGCCAGCAGCCAATCAAGGTGGGCGCGCGACGAGCAGTACTTC. Amino acid sequence: CASSQSRWARDEQYF.

The V call is TRBV7-2, the J call TRBJ1-2, with D perhaps TRBD1 (6 bases). The CDR3 has 13 residues. Germline assignment: CDR1 SGHTA and CDR2 FQGNSA. Trimming shortened V by 5 bases and J by 2 bases, and 9 bases separated the two germline ends. The CDR3 region is CASSPDRNYGYTF. CDR3 nucleotides: TGTGCCAGCAGCCCCGACAGGAACTATGGCTACACCTTC.

The V gene is TRBV28, the J gene TRBJ1-6; D is ambiguous. Germline CDR1 and CDR2: MDHEN and SYDVKM. The CDR3 length is 18 residues. V was cut by 5 bases and J by 0 bases, with 17 bases left in between. As DNA, the CDR3 is TGTGCCAGCAGTATCCCGCGGGAGGGAAGCTCCTATAATTCACCCCTCCACTTT. Protein sequence: CASSIPREGSSYNSPLHF.

The chain is built from TRBV10-3 and TRBJ1-1; D call uncertain. Germline V gene data show CDR1 as ENHRY and CDR2 as SYGVKD. The CDR3 spans 12 residues. The V gene lost 2 bases and the J gene lost 11 bases, with 12 bases spanning the gap. CDR3 amino acids: CAISEVERRAFF. DNA for the CDR3: TGTGCCATCAGTGAGGTGGAGCGGAGGGCTTTCTTT.

This clone was counted a single time. The J gene is TRBJ2-6, the V gene TRBV4-1; 8 nucleotides line up with TRBD1. This CDR3 has 16 residues. Germline V gene data show CDR1 as MGHRA and CDR2 as YSYEKL. J lost 4 bases, V lost 1 base, and 3 bases had no gene match. The chain's CDR3 is CASSQGTGSGANVLTF. CDR3 nucleotides: TGCGCCAGCAGCCAAGGGACAGGGTCAGGGGCCAACGTCCTGACTTTC.

V is TRBV19 and J is TRBJ1-2, with 10 positions matching TRBD1. Per germline, CDR1 LNHDA and CDR2 SQIVND (reference sequence). The trim removed 6 bases at V and 2 bases at J, leaving 3 bases unmatched. The CDR3 is 14 residues long. The CDR3 region has the DNA TGTGCCAGTAGAGGGGACAGGGGAAACTATGGCTACACCTTC. Amino acid sequence: CASRGDRGNYGYTF.

The rearrangement joins TRBV13 to TRBJ2-7, with TRBD2 matching 8 bases. The junction had 7 bases not matched to a gene; V was cut back by 4 bases and J by 2 bases. This CDR3 comprises 15 residues. The V gene's germline CDR1 is PRHDT and CDR2 FYEKMQ (reference sequence). The CDR3 DNA reads as TGTGCCAGCAGCTCTCAGCGGGGGCCCACCTACGAGCAGTACTTC. It encodes CASSSQRGPTYEQYF. The full variable domain, its missing parts supplied by reference TRBV13 and TRBJ2-7, is AAGVIQSPRHLIKEKRETATLKCYPIPRHDTVYWYQQGPGQDPQFLISFYEKMQSDKGSIPDRFSAQQFSDYHSELNMSSLELGDSALYFCASSSQRGPTYEQYFGPGTRLTVT.

The chain joins TRBV12-3 or TRBV12-4 to TRBJ1-6; D gene unclear. There are 11 residues in the CDR3. V lost 3 bases to trimming and J lost 13 bases, with 7 bases between them. CDR3 sequence reads: CASSFGFPLHF. CDR3 nucleotides: TGTGCCAGCAGTTTCGGGTTCCCCCTCCACTTT.

The chain employs TRBV11-2 and TRBJ2-7; D is unclear. CDR3 length: 15 amino acids. The germline CDR1 and CDR2 sequences are SGHAT and FQNNGV. V was trimmed by 1 base and J by 2 bases, leaving 12 bases between them. The CDR3 sequence is CASSLVHSNTYEQYF. The CDR3 DNA is TGTGCCAGCAGCTTAGTTCACTCGAATACCTACGAGCAGTACTTC.

The chain couples TRBV5-1 to TRBJ2-5, with 9 bases lining up with TRBD2. Germline CDR1 and CDR2: SGHRS and YFSETQ. V was clipped by 0 bases and J by 5 bases; unmatched bases: 5. This CDR3 region has 15 residues. In nucleotides, the CDR3 is TGCGCCAGCAGCTTGGCAATTGGGACTAGCGAGACCCAGTACTTC. Residues: CASSLAIGTSETQYF.

The chain links TRBV2 to TRBJ2-7; 11 nucleotides line up with TRBD1. The CDR3 is 13 amino acids. Germline V gene lookup returns CDR1 SNHLY and CDR2 FYNNEI. After removal of 9 bases from V and 2 bases from J, the junction contained 3 bases not matched to a gene. Written as DNA, the CDR3 is TGTGCCAGGGGGACAGGGGGGCCCTACGAGCAGTACTTC. This codes for CARGTGGPYEQYF. Variable domain in full (rest from reference TRBV2 and TRBJ2-7): EPEVTQTPSHQVTQMGQEVILRCVPISNHLYFYWYRQILGQKVEFLVSFYNNEISEKSEIFDDQFSVERPDGSNFTLKIRSTKLEDSAMYFCARGTGGPYEQYFGPGTRLTVT.

This chain joins TRBV30 and TRBJ1-6; maybe TRBD1 (6 bases). The CDR3 consists of 15 residues. The germline V gene has CDR1 GTSNPN and CDR2 SVGIG (reference sequence). Trimming pared 0 bases from V and 6 bases from J, leaving 12 bases between. The CDR3 loop is CAWSVGLGGNSPLHF. CDR3 coding DNA: TGTGCCTGGAGTGTAGGTTTAGGGGGTAATTCACCCCTCCACTTT.

CDR3 DNA sequence: TGTGCCTGGAGTGTACCTAGCTCTATTTACAATGAGCAGTTCTTC. Amino acid sequence: CAWSVPSSIYNEQFF. The chain has TRBV30 and TRBJ2-1; D may be TRBD2 (5 bases). Deletions cut 0 bases from V and 4 bases from J, with 13 bases between. The CDR3 is 15 residues long. Germline assignment: CDR1 GTSNPN and CDR2 SVGIG (reference sequence).

This rearrangement joins TRBV5-4 to TRBJ1-1, with D possibly TRBD1 on 5 matching bases. This CDR3 is 15 amino acids long. V lost 4 bases and J 1 base, leaving 14 bases between the germline ends. The germline CDR1 and CDR2 sequences are SGHNT and YYREEE (reference sequence). The DNA of the CDR3 is TGTGCCAGCAGCCCCAGAACGACAGCGAACACTGAAGCTTTCTTT. Protein product: CASSPRTTANTEAFF.

CDR3 in DNA: TGTGCCAGTAGTATGCTCGGTAATGAGCAGTTCTTC. Protein product: CASSMLGNEQFF. V is TRBV19 and J is TRBJ2-1; D not resolved. Germline assignment: CDR1 LNHDA and CDR2 SQIVND (reference sequence). V was shortened by 3 bases and J by 7 bases, with 7 bases between the two germline ends. The CDR3 runs to 12 residues.

The chain links TRBV23-1 to TRBJ2-5; weak D call: TRBD1 (5 bases). TRBV23-1 is identified as an open reading frame with a role that is uncertain. The CDR3 runs 16 residues. V lost 4 bases and J lost 0, with 15 bases in between. The CDR3: CASSPLPQGNQETQYF. Here the CDR3 DNA reads TGCGCCAGCAGTCCGTTACCGCAGGGTAACCAAGAGACCCAGTACTTC.

The gene calls are TRBV11-2 and TRBJ2-1, with D possibly TRBD2 on 6 matching bases. The CDR3 is made up of 16 amino acids. V was shortened by 2 bases and J by 4 bases, with 15 bases between the two germline ends. Germline loops: CDR1 SGHAT, CDR2 FQNNGV. As DNA, the CDR3 is TGTGCCAGCAGCTTAATGGAGGGCGCAAGATACAATGAGCAGTTCTTC. Its translation: CASSLMEGARYNEQFF.

V usage is TRBV5-1 and J usage is TRBJ1-4; 9 bases map to TRBD1. From germline, CDR1 is SGHRS and CDR2 YFSETQ. CDR3 length equals 15 residues. With V trimmed by 0 bases and J by 5 bases, 2 bases remained unmatched. CDR3 nucleotide sequence: TGCGCCAGCAGCTTGGCGGGGACAGGGAATGAAAAACTGTTTTTT. Translation: CASSLAGTGNEKLFF.

V usage is TRBV7-8 and J usage is TRBJ2-7; 7 nucleotides match TRBD1. The CDR3 extends over 14 amino acids. The ends lost 7 bases at V and 3 bases at J; junction bases unmatched: 9. The germline CDR1 and CDR2 sequences are SGHVS and FQNEAQ. CDR3 sequence: CASNGPGQNYEQYF. CDR3 bases: TGTGCCAGCAACGGACCGGGACAGAACTACGAGCAGTACTTC.

This chain uses TRBV7-8 with TRBJ2-7, with 10 bases aligning to TRBD1. The germline gives CDR1 SGHVS, CDR2 FQNEAQ. This CDR3 has 14 amino acids. The junction had 4 bases not matched to a gene; V was cut back by 5 bases and J by 3 bases. This CDR3 reads CASSPGTGDYEQYF. CDR3 bases: TGTGCCAGCAGCCCAGGGACAGGGGACTACGAGCAGTACTTC.

This clone came up once. Within the sample, other DNA sequences also encode this same CDR3. The chain carries TRBV7-3 and TRBJ2-3, with 8 bases lining up with TRBD1. V gave up 1 base and J gave up 1 base; unmatched junction bases: 4. The CDR3 extends over 16 amino acids. Germline-derived CDR1 and CDR2 are SGHTA and FQGTGA. CDR3 coding DNA: TGTGCCAGCAGCTTAATTCCGGGACAGGGCACAGATACGCAGTATTTT. The encoded protein is CASSLIPGQGTDTQYF. The variable domain in full, completed from reference TRBV7-3 and TRBJ2-3, reads GAGVSQTPSNKVTEKGKYVELRCDPISGHTALYWYRQSLGQGPEFLIYFQGTGAADDSGLPNDRFFAVRPEGSVSTLKIQRTERGDSAVYLCASSLIPGQGTDTQYFGPGTRLTVL.

The rearrangement uses TRBV5-1 and TRBJ2-5; 10 bases map to TRBD2. The junction had 3 bases not matched to a gene; V was cut back by 3 bases and J by 1 base. The CDR3 loop spans 15 amino acids. Germline V lookup: CDR1 SGHRS, CDR2 YFSETQ. The CDR3 sequence is CASSSGLALQETQYF. CDR3 nucleotides: TGCGCCAGCAGCTCGGGACTAGCGCTCCAAGAGACCCAGTACTTC.

This chain connects TRBV10-3 to TRBJ1-2; 9 bases match TRBD1. This CDR3 has 13 amino acids. The V and J ends lost 5 bases and 5 bases, in that order; junction bases with no gene match: 3. Germline V gene lookup returns CDR1 ENHRY and CDR2 SYGVKD. CDR3 coding DNA: TGTGCCATCAGTCGACAGGGGGAGTATGGCTACACCTTC. Protein sequence: CAISRQGEYGYTF.